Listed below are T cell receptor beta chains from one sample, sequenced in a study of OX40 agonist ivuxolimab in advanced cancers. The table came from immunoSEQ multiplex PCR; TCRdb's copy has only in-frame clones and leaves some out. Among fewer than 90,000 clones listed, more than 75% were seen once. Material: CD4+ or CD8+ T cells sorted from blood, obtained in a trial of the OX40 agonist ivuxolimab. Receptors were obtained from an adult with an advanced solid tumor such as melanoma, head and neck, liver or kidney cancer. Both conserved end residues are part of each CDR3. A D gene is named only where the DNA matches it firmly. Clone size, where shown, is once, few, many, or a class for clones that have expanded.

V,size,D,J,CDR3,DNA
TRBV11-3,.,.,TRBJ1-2,CASSLAPDSGYGYTF,TGTGCCAGCAGCTTAGCCCCCGACAGCGGGTATGGCTACACCTTC
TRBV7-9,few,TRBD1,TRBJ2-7,CASSPTGQGYEQYF,TGTGCCAGCAGCCCCACCGGACAGGGTTACGAGCAGTACTTC
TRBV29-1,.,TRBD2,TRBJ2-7,CSVAPGLAGGHYEQYF,TGCAGCGTCGCGCCCGGGCTAGCGGGAGGGCACTACGAGCAGTACTTC
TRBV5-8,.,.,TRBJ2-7,CASSLAGEVRTEQYF,TGTGCCAGCAGCTTGGCGGGGGAGGTCCGAACCGAGCAGTACTTC
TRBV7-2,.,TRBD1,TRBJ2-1,CASSRRQGTGNEQFF,TGTGCCAGCAGCCGGAGACAGGGAACGGGCAATGAGCAGTTCTTC
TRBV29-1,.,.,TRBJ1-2,CSVGRTDSSGGYTF,TGCAGCGTCGGAAGGACAGACAGTTCGGGGGGCTACACCTTC
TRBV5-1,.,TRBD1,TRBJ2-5,CASSTGQGQETQYF,TGCGCCAGCAGCACTGGACAGGGCCAAGAGACCCAGTACTTC
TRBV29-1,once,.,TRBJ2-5,CSVDGGRETQYF,TGCAGCGTTGATGGGGGGAGGGAGACCCAGTACTTC
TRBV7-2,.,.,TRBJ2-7,CASSFQTPSYEQYF,TGTGCCAGCAGCTTTCAGACGCCGTCCTACGAGCAGTACTTC
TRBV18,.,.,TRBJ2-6,CASSEGTSGANVLTF,TGTGCCAGCTCAGAGGGGACTTCTGGGGCCAACGTCCTGACTTTC
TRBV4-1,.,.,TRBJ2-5,CASSQVTGLKGETQYF,TGCGCCAGCAGCCAAGTAACCGGTCTCAAAGGAGAGACCCAGTACTTC
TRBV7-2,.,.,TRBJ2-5,CASSLFKETQYF,TGTGCCAGCAGCTTATTCAAAGAGACCCAGTACTTC
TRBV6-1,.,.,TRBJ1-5,CASSEASGGNQPQHF,TGTGCCAGCAGTGAAGCGTCAGGGGGCAATCAGCCCCAGCATTTT
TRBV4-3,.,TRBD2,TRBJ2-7,CASSQDFAGAYEQYF,TGCGCCAGCAGCCAAGACTTTGCGGGGGCCTACGAGCAGTACTTC
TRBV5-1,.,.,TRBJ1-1,CASSLEGTNTEAFF,TGCGCCAGCAGCTTGGAAGGTACCAACACTGAAGCTTTCTTT
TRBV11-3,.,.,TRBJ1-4,CASSQRIYAAGAGEKLFF,TGTGCCAGCAGTCAGAGAATCTACGCGGCCGGGGCAGGTGAAAAACTGTTTTTT
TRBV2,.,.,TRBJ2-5,CASRGLPQETQYF,TGTGCCAGTAGGGGACTGCCTCAAGAGACCCAGTACTTC
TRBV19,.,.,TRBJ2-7,CASTPGRPYEQYF,TGTGCCAGTACCCCAGGCCGTCCCTACGAGCAGTACTTC
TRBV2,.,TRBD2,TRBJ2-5,CASRTGLTSGRPRETQYF,TGTGCCAGCAGGACGGGTTTGACTAGCGGGAGGCCCCGGGAGACCCAGTACTTC
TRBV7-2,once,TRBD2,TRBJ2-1,CASSPRLAGSEQFF,TGTGCCAGCAGCCCCCGGCTAGCGGGAAGTGAGCAGTTCTTC
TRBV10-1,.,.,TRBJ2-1,CASSESGGMRQFF,TGCGCCAGCAGTGAGTCGGGGGGTATGCGGCAGTTCTTC
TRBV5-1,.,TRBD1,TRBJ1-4,CASSSTGTGNEKLFF,TGCGCCAGCAGCTCCACCGGGACAGGAAATGAAAAACTGTTTTTT
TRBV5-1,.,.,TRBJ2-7,CASSLMTDPNEQYF,TGCGCCAGCAGCTTGATGACAGACCCCAACGAGCAGTACTTC
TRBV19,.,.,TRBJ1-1,CASRGGGFGTEINTEAFF,TGTGCCAGTAGGGGTGGGGGTTTTGGGACGGAGATAAACACTGAAGCTTTCTTT
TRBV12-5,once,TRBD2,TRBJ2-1,CASGLVLSRLAGVPYNEQFF,TGTGCTAGTGGTTTGGTACTGAGCCGATTAGCGGGAGTACCCTACAATGAGCAGTTCTTC
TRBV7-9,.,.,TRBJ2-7,CASSLGGNTYEQYF,TGTGCCAGCAGCTTAGGCGGAAATACCTACGAGCAGTACTTC
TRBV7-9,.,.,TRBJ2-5,CASSFRQGGTQYF,TGTGCCAGCAGCTTCCGTCAGGGGGGGACCCAGTACTTC
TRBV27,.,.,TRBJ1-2,CASSLGGWAGYTF,TGTGCCAGCAGTTTAGGAGGCTGGGCTGGCTACACCTTC
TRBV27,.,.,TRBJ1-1,CASSRTWDGRNTEAFF,TGTGCCAGCAGTCGGACCTGGGACGGAAGGAACACTGAAGCTTTCTTT
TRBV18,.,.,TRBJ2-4,CASSPRGKDIQYF,TGTGCCAGCTCACCCAGGGGTAAGGACATTCAGTACTTC
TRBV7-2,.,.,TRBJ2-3,CASSTHTDTQYF,TGTGCCAGCAGCACCCACACAGATACGCAGTATTTT
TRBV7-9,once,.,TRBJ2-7,CASSLGGWYEQYF,TGTGCCAGCAGCTTAGGAGGCTGGTACGAGCAGTACTTC
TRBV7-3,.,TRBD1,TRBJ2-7,CASSPAPETGRRGEQYF,TGTGCCAGCAGCCCGGCCCCCGAGACAGGGCGAAGAGGGGAGCAGTACTTC
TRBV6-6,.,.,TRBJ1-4,CASSLQVPTTEKLFF,TGTGCCAGCAGTCTACAGGTACCAACGACTGAAAAACTGTTTTTT
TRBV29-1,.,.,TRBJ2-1,CSVGGTGNEQFF,TGCAGCGTGGGTGGGACTGGGAATGAGCAGTTCTTC
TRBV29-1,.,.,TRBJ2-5,CSVQQETQYF,TGCAGCGTTCAACAAGAGACCCAGTACTTC
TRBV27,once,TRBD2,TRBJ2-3,CASSLSRTSGSTDTQYF,TGTGCCAGCAGTTTATCGCGGACTAGCGGTAGCACAGATACGCAGTATTTT
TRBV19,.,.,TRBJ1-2,CASRKLGTGEYGYTF,TGTGCCAGTAGAAAACTGGGGACCGGGGAGTATGGCTACACCTTC
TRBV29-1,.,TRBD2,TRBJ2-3,CSGGLAGVFSDTQYF,TGCAGCGGGGGACTAGCGGGAGTGTTCTCAGATACGCAGTATTTT
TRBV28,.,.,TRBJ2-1,CASGRVQGGGNEQFF,TGTGCCAGCGGGCGGGTACAGGGAGGGGGCAATGAGCAGTTCTTC
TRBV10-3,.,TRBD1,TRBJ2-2,CAIKGQGSPGELFF,TGTGCCATCAAGGGACAGGGGTCCCCCGGGGAGCTGTTTTTT
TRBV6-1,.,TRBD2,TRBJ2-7,CASSPGGLYEQYF,TGTGCCAGCAGCCCGGGAGGGCTATACGAGCAGTACTTC
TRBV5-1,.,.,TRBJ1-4,CASSLEAVTGKLFF,TGCGCCAGCAGCTTGGAGGCAGTAACAGGAAAACTGTTTTTT
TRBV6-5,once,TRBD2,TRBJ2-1,CASSSQLAGVDEQFF,TGTGCCAGCAGCTCTCAGCTAGCGGGAGTGGATGAGCAGTTCTTC
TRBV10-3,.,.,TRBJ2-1,CATQKGNNEQFF,TGTGCCACCCAAAAGGGGAACAATGAGCAGTTCTTC
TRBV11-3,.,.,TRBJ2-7,CASSLRDISYEQYF,TGTGCCAGCAGCTTGAGAGACATTTCCTACGAGCAGTACTTC
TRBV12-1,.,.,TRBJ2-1,CASSFASGRDEWGTAGEQFF,TGTGCCAGCAGCTTTGCCTCAGGCCGGGACGAATGGGGGACAGCGGGTGAGCAGTTCTTC
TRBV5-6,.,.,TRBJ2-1,CASSLGHRSSYNEQFF,TGTGCCAGCAGCTTGGGACACAGGAGCTCCTACAATGAGCAGTTCTTC
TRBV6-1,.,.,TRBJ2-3,CASSEGATHGTDTQYF,TGTGCCAGCAGTGAAGGGGCCACCCATGGCACAGATACGCAGTATTTT
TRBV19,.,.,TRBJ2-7,CASSSEGGYEQYF,TGTGCCAGTAGCTCCGAGGGGGGTTACGAGCAGTACTTC
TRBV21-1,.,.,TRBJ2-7,CASSKASSGSIDEQYF,TGTGCCAGCAGCAAAGCGTCGAGCGGGAGTATCGACGAGCAGTACTTC
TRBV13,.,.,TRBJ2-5,CASSLGREETQYF,TGTGCCAGCAGCTTAGGCAGGGAGGAGACCCAGTACTTC
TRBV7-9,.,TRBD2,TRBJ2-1,CASSWGTSGAYNEQFF,TGTGCCAGCAGCTGGGGGACTAGCGGGGCCTACAATGAGCAGTTCTTC
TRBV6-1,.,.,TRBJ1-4,CASSEFPRGTNEKLFF,TGTGCCAGCAGTGAATTTCCCAGGGGTACTAATGAAAAACTGTTTTTT
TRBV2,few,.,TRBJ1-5,CASSRGTTNQPQHF,TGTGCCAGCAGTCGTGGGACTACTAATCAGCCCCAGCATTTT
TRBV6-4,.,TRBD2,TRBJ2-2,CASSDPAPGLAWGELFF,TGTGCCAGCAGTGACCCAGCCCCGGGACTAGCTTGGGGGGAGCTGTTTTTT
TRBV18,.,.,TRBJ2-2,CASSPPRALTNTGELFF,TGTGCCAGCTCACCACCGAGGGCCCTTACGAACACCGGGGAGCTGTTTTTT
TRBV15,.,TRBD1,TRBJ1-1,CATSGRDRGSEAFF,TGTGCCACCAGCGGCCGGGACAGGGGATCTGAAGCTTTCTTT
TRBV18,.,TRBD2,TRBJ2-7,CASSPSTGGTYEQYF,TGTGCCAGCTCACCATCTACGGGAGGGACCTACGAGCAGTACTTC
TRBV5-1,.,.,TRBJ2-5,CASSSSNEQETQYF,TGCGCCAGCAGCTCCTCCAACGAACAGGAGACCCAGTACTTC